This passage covers 32 T cell receptor beta chains from one sample sequenced in a study of TIL therapy for anti-PD-1-resistant metastatic lung cancer (TCRdb year 2021). According to the study, the label for this sample's time point signals: pre-treatment sample, taken before nivolumab and TIL therapy. Baseline tumor samples were excised metastases, mostly pleural nodules or supraclavicular lymph nodes, from the same resection used to grow TIL. TCR beta CDR3 regions were amplified from genomic DNA with the immunoSEQ v3 hsTCRB kit using bias-controlled multiplex PCR. Held by TCRdb, this immuneACCESS table contains in-frame sequences only and omits some clones. Under half of the omission traces to an unresolved V gene where checked; the cause of the rest is unknown. This sample is represented by about 50,000 clones; 60% to 85% of them were singletons. The top ten clones comprise 5.5% to 6% of the sample.

The sample in question was tumor tissue, obtained at baseline. The receptors here all came from a person between 30 and 80 years old with non-small cell lung cancer.

This CDR3 reads CASSPGLQNTGELFF. DNA for the CDR3: TGCGCCAGCAGCCCGGGACTGCAGAACACCGGGGAGCTGTTTTTT. This chain uses TRBV5-1 with TRBJ2-2; tentative D call: TRBD2 (6 bases). Trimming took off 4 bases at V and 1 base at J, with 11 bases between the two ends. The CDR3 has 15 residues. Germline V gene sequence: CDR1 SGHRS, CDR2 YFSETQ.

The CDR3 here is CASSSSRYQETQYF. CDR3 DNA sequence: TGTGCCAGCAGCTCTTCGCGGTACCAAGAGACCCAGTACTTC. This chain links TRBV5-6 with TRBJ2-5; D ambiguous. There are 14 residues in the CDR3. The germline gives CDR1 SGHDT, CDR2 YYEEEE. Trimming shortened V by 3 bases and J by 0 bases, and 9 bases separated the two germline ends. Full variable domain (outside the CDR3, taken from reference TRBV5-6 and TRBJ2-5): DAGVTQSPTHLIKTRGQQVTLRCSPKSGHDTVSWYQQALGQGPQFIFQYYEEEERQRGNFPDRFSGHQFPNYSSELNVNALLLGDSALYLCASSSSRYQETQYFGPGTRLLVL.

The rearrangement joins TRBV7-9 to TRBJ1-2; 7 bases match TRBD1. Germline V lookup: CDR1 SEHNR, CDR2 FQNEAQ (reference sequence). V lost 5 bases to trimming and J lost 2 bases; unmatched junction nucleotides: 5. CDR3 length: 14 amino acids. In DNA, the CDR3 is TGTGCCAGCAGCCCGGCGGGACAGAACTATGGCTACACCTTC. Residues: CASSPAGQNYGYTF. Based on the CDR3 plus reference TRBV7-9 and TRBJ1-2, the full variable domain is DTGVSQNPRHKITKRGQNVTFRCDPISEHNRLYWYRQTLGQGPEFLTYFQNEAQLEKSRLLSDRFSAERPKGSFSTLEIQRTEQGDSAMYLCASSPAGQNYGYTFGSGTRLTVV.

The V gene is TRBV7-2, the J gene TRBJ2-5; possible D gene TRBD2, 7 bases. Per the germline V gene, CDR1 is SGHTA and CDR2 is FQGNSA. CDR3 size: 15 residues. V dropped 0 bases and J dropped 5 bases, with 13 bases sitting between them. CDR3 in amino acids: CASSLAAGARETQYF. Written as DNA, the CDR3 is TGTGCCAGCAGCTTAGCGGCGGGGGCTCGGGAGACCCAGTACTTC.

The J gene is TRBJ2-1, the V gene TRBV4-1; D is uncertain. Germline CDR1 and CDR2: MGHRA and YSYEKL. Trimming stripped 0 bases from V and 4 bases from J, with 7 bases between. The CDR3 loop spans 14 amino acids. The CDR3 DNA is TGCGCCAGCAGCCAAGATCAGGTTTACAATGAGCAGTTCTTC. It specifies CASSQDQVYNEQFF.

The chain employs TRBV19 and TRBJ2-7; 7 bases are a match to TRBD1. This CDR3 comprises 14 residues. The germline V gene encodes CDR1 LNHDA and CDR2 SQIVND (reference sequence). V lost 6 bases and J lost 3; bases outside the gene matches: 8. CDR3 nucleotide sequence: TGTGCCAGTAGCCCCGGGACAGAACTCTACGAGCAGTACTTC. It translates to CASSPGTELYEQYF.

The J gene is TRBJ1-1, the V gene TRBV2; D is ambiguous. The CDR3 is 13 residues long. The germline V gene has CDR1 SNHLY and CDR2 FYNNEI. Trimming left V 5 bases short and J 0 bases short, with 7 bases between. This CDR3 reads CASSTPLNTEAFF. The CDR3 region has the DNA TGTGCCAGCAGTACACCCTTGAACACTGAAGCTTTCTTT.

The J gene is TRBJ2-5, the V gene TRBV30, with TRBD1 identical over 9 bases. The length of the CDR3 is 14 residues. Trimming cost V 5 bases and J 3 bases; bases outside gene matches: 7. Germline V gives CDR1 GTSNPN, CDR2 SVGIG (reference sequence). The CDR3 is CAWARQGGKETQYF. The DNA for the CDR3 is TGTGCCTGGGCCAGACAGGGGGGAAAAGAGACCCAGTACTTC.

The chain uses TRBV19 and TRBJ1-2; no reliable D call. CDR3 length: 14 residues. CDR1 is LNHDA and CDR2 is SQIVND in the germline V gene (reference sequence). Trimming pared 0 bases from V and 5 bases from J, leaving 10 bases between. As DNA, the CDR3 is TGTGCCAGTAGTATAGATCGGACTGTGTATGGCTACACCTTC. Translating it yields CASSIDRTVYGYTF. The variable domain in full, with the rest retrieved from reference TRBV19 and TRBJ1-2, is DGGITQSPKYLFRKEGQNVTLSCEQNLNHDAMYWYRQDPGQGLRLIYYSQIVNDFQKGDIAEGYSVSREKKESFPLTVTSAQKNPTAFYLCASSIDRTVYGYTFGSGTRLTVV.

This clone has more than one count but fewer than ten. The J gene is TRBJ2-2, the V gene TRBV5-1, with 7 bases that match TRBD1. The CDR3 runs to 15 residues. Germline lookup yields CDR1 SGHRS and CDR2 YFSETQ. V dropped 2 bases and J dropped 1; count of bases not matched to a gene: 2. The CDR3 bases are TGCGCCAGCAGCTTAGGGACAGTGAACACCGGGGAGCTGTTTTTT. It is translated as CASSLGTVNTGELFF.

The V and J genes are TRBV6-5 and TRBJ1-6; 9 bases agree with TRBD1. V lost 0 bases and J lost 7; bases outside the gene matches: 4. The CDR3 length is 16 residues. Germline V gene sequence: CDR1 MNHEY, CDR2 SVGAGI. CDR3 amino acids: CASSYSTGGRNSPLHF. The CDR3 DNA sequence: TGTGCCAGCAGTTACTCAACAGGGGGCAGGAATTCACCCCTCCACTTT.

The genes are TRBV10-2 and TRBJ2-1; D tentatively fits TRBD1 or TRBD2 (5 bases each). Trimming removed 2 bases from V and 4 bases from J, with 15 bases in between. The germline V gene has CDR1 WSHSY and CDR2 SAAADI. The CDR3 is 16 residues long. CDR3 in DNA: TGCGCCAGCAGTGAGGGAAGGGGCCGGGGTTACAATGAGCAGTTCTTC. Protein product: CASSEGRGRGYNEQFF.

The gene calls are TRBV5-4 and TRBJ2-7, with 8 bases matching TRBD1. CDR3 length: 14 amino acids. CDR1 is SGHNT, CDR2 YYREEE, per germline (reference sequence). After removal of 4 bases from V and 0 bases from J, the junction contained 3 bases not matched to a gene. This CDR3 reads CASSGGQASYEQYF. The CDR3 DNA follows: TGTGCCAGCAGCGGGGGACAGGCCTCCTACGAGCAGTACTTC.

The chain has TRBV7-2 and TRBJ2-6; TRBD2 might be the D (6 bases). CDR3 length equals 15 residues. The V and J ends lost 4 bases and 2 bases respectively, with 9 bases between them. The germline V gene has CDR1 SGHTA and CDR2 FQGNSA. The CDR3 is CASSSGRPGANVLTF. The CDR3 nucleotides read TGTGCCAGCAGCTCGGGGAGGCCTGGGGCCAACGTCCTGACTTTC.

The chain employs TRBV5-1 and TRBJ1-3, with TRBD1 as a possible D gene (5 bases). The V gene lost 0 bases and the J gene lost 2 bases, with 12 bases spanning the gap. Germline assignment: CDR1 SGHRS and CDR2 YFSETQ. This CDR3 is built from 16 residues. DNA of the CDR3: TGCGCCAGCAGCTTGGGGGGCCGGGGGGCTGGAAACACCATATATTTT. Protein: CASSLGGRGAGNTIYF.

This clone was counted between two and nine times. This sequence joins TRBV7-9 and TRBJ1-2; D uncertain. There are 16 residues in the CDR3. The ends were cut back, 5 bases at V and 3 bases at J, with 19 bases in the middle. The germline CDR1 and CDR2 sequences are SEHNR and FQNEAQ (reference sequence). The CDR3 here is CASSPPGRVAYYGYTF. In nucleotides, the CDR3 is TGTGCCAGCAGCCCCCCGGGAAGGGTGGCTTACTATGGCTACACCTTC.

V usage is TRBV9 and J usage is TRBJ2-1; the D gene is possibly TRBD2 (5 bases). V dropped 0 bases and J dropped 10 bases, with 11 bases sitting between them. The germline V gene has CDR1 SGDLS and CDR2 YYNGEE. There are 13 residues in the CDR3. The CDR3 DNA reads TGTGCCAGCAGCGTAGCTATCCGCGGGGAGCAGTTCTTC. As protein: CASSVAIRGEQFF.

The rearrangement joins TRBV6-5 to TRBJ1-6; possibly TRBD1 for D (5 bases). CDR1 and CDR2 (germline): MNHEY, SVGAGI. Deletions cut 0 bases from V and 9 bases from J, with 15 bases between. The CDR3 is made up of 16 amino acids. This CDR3 reads CASSYSGLLRGSPLHF. The CDR3 DNA reads TGTGCCAGCAGTTACTCCGGGCTCTTAAGGGGTTCACCCCTCCACTTT.

J is TRBJ2-1 and V is TRBV11-3, with TRBD2 matching over 15 bases. The V gene's germline CDR1 is SGHNT and CDR2 YENEEA. The trim removed 5 bases at V and 6 bases at J, leaving 5 bases unmatched. The CDR3 is 16 amino acids. The chain's CDR3 is CASSPGLAGGPNEQFF. DNA of the CDR3: TGTGCCAGCAGCCCAGGACTAGCGGGAGGGCCCAATGAGCAGTTCTTC.

The chain couples TRBV30 to TRBJ2-5; D is unclear. Germline CDR1 reads GTSNPN; CDR2 reads SVGIG (reference sequence). Trimming stripped 0 bases from V and 4 bases from J, with 6 bases between. The CDR3 sequence is 12 residues long. CDR3 sequence reads: CAWSVLPETQYF. The CDR3 nucleotides read TGTGCCTGGAGTGTCCTCCCAGAGACCCAGTACTTC.

The chain is built from TRBV9 and TRBJ2-1; tentatively, D is TRBD2 (6 bases). Germline V gene lookup returns CDR1 SGDLS and CDR2 YYNGEE. The V and J ends lost 0 bases and 5 bases respectively, with 12 bases between them. This CDR3 comprises 15 residues. CDR3 DNA sequence: TGTGCCAGCAGCGTAGAGATCTGGGGGGACAATGAGCAGTTCTTC. As protein: CASSVEIWGDNEQFF.

This clone has a handful of counts. The J gene is TRBJ2-7, the V gene TRBV19; D gene uncertain. CDR1 LNHDA and CDR2 SQIVND come from the germline V gene (reference sequence). Trimming shortened V by 6 bases and J by 6 bases, and 15 bases separated the two germline ends. The CDR3 is 13 amino acids. The CDR3 spells CASREEGLPEQYF. The CDR3 DNA sequence: TGTGCCAGTAGAGAAGAAGGGCTCCCCGAGCAGTACTTC. Filled out from reference TRBV19 and TRBJ2-7, the complete variable domain reads DGGITQSPKYLFRKEGQNVTLSCEQNLNHDAMYWYRQDPGQGLRLIYYSQIVNDFQKGDIAEGYSVSREKKESFPLTVTSAQKNPTAFYLCASREEGLPEQYFGPGTRLTVT.

This clone was detected only a few times. The CDR3 sequence: CASSEQVGKGDTQYF. The CDR3 DNA is TGTGCCAGCAGCGAACAGGTCGGAAAAGGAGATACGCAGTATTTT. This chain links TRBV7-3 with TRBJ2-3; a possible D gene is TRBD1 (5 bases). The V gene's germline CDR1 is SGHTA and CDR2 FQGTGA. The V and J ends lost 5 bases and 5 bases respectively, with 17 bases between them. This CDR3 is built from 15 residues.

This chain links TRBV12-1 with TRBJ2-2; the D call TRBD1 from the table was never checked on the DNA. TRBV12-1 is deemed a pseudogene. The CDR3 totals 17 residues. The CDR3: CASSRRRDRANTGELFF. The CDR3 bases are TGTGCCAGCAGCCGTAGAAGAGACAGGGCGAACACCGGGGAGCTGTTTTTT.

This clone was seen more than once but under ten times. One end of the junction varies from germline; a read error may be responsible. The rearrangement links TRBV7-7 to TRBJ2-3; D unclear. This CDR3 is 16 amino acids long. Germline CDR1 reads SSHAT; CDR2 reads FNYEAQ (reference sequence). CDR3 DNA sequence: TGTGCTAGCAGCAGGTCCTTCGGGTCTAGCACAGATACGCAGTATTTT. It translates to CASSRSFGSSTDTQYF. The full variable domain, completed using reference TRBV7-7 and TRBJ2-3, is GAGVSQSPRYKVTKRGQDVTLRCDPISSHATLYWYQQALGQGPEFLTYFNYEAQPDKSGLPSDRFSAERPEGSISTLTIQRTEQRDSAMYRCASSRSFGSSTDTQYFGPGTRLTVL.

V usage is TRBV20-1 and J usage is TRBJ1-2, with D tentatively TRBD1 (6 bases). Germline loops: CDR1 DFQATT, CDR2 SNEGSKA (reference sequence). Between the trimmed V and J ends, which lost 5 bases and 4 bases, there was a span of 8 bases. CDR3 size: 11 residues. CDR3 coding DNA: TGCAGTGCTGGGGACACCTATGGCTACACCTTC. This codes for CSAGDTYGYTF.

V gene TRBV2 combines with J gene TRBJ2-2; tentatively, D is TRBD2 (6 bases). The CDR3 consists of 13 residues. V lost 5 bases, J lost 7 bases, and 11 bases lay in between. Germline CDR1 and CDR2: SNHLY and FYNNEI. In DNA form, the CDR3 reads TGTGCCAGCAGTAACAGGAGGGTCGGGGAGCTGTTTTTT. Encoded protein: CASSNRRVGELFF.

The chain has TRBV4-1 and TRBJ2-5; D may correspond to TRBD1 or TRBD2 (6 bases each). V lost 4 bases and J 4 bases, leaving 16 bases between the germline ends. The germline CDR1 and CDR2 sequences are MGHRA and YSYEKL. The CDR3 contains 15 residues. CDR3 sequence reads: CASSPSVGGPETQYF. In nucleotides, the CDR3 is TGCGCCAGCAGCCCAAGTGTGGGGGGCCCAGAGACCCAGTACTTC.

This rearrangement joins TRBV7-2 to TRBJ1-2, with 7 nucleotides matching TRBD1. The CDR3 runs 12 residues. The V gene's germline CDR1 is SGHTA and CDR2 FQGNSA. Trimming cost V 7 bases and J 4 bases; bases outside gene matches: 3. CDR3 amino acids: CASTPGGYGYTF. CDR3 bases: TGTGCCAGCACCCCAGGGGGCTATGGCTACACCTTC.

This clone appeared once. The chain carries TRBV27 and TRBJ2-7; D unresolved. The CDR3 is 16 amino acids. V lost 0 bases to trimming and J lost 4 bases, with 16 bases between them. Germline assignment: CDR1 MNHEY and CDR2 SMNVEV (reference sequence). CDR3 bases: TGTGCCAGCAGTTTATCCCCCCAGAAGGTGGTATACGAGCAGTACTTC. Amino acid sequence: CASSLSPQKVVYEQYF.

J is TRBJ2-7 and V is TRBV28; TRBD2 matches at 7 bases. Germline values: CDR1 MDHEN, CDR2 SYDVKM. The CDR3 contains 12 residues. V shed 10 bases, J shed 4 bases, and the junction held 7 bases outside the gene matches. The CDR3 loop reads CATQPGGYEQYF. The CDR3 region has the DNA TGTGCCACCCAACCCGGGGGGTACGAGCAGTACTTC.

CDR3 bases: TGTGCCAGCAGTTATAATCCGAGACCTTTTCGCTATGGCTACACCTTC. Protein: CASSYNPRPFRYGYTF. V gene TRBV6-6 combines with J gene TRBJ1-2; D is uncertain. This CDR3 has 16 amino acids. CDR1 is MNHNY, CDR2 SVGAGI, per germline (reference sequence). Trimming pared 3 bases from V and 4 bases from J, leaving 18 bases between.